The sample holds a few counts of the clone carrying this T cell receptor beta chain. The antigen is unknown. The sample comes from a study of cytomegalovirus exposure and HLA in healthy donors. Looking at the study overall: Around 190 million T cells yielded 100 million or so unique TCR beta sequences, as an earlier analysis found.

PCR was performed using 60 Vbeta and 13 Jbeta primers. Methods used by the authors: In a later analysis, of about 80 million unique beta chains, 9 million to 11 million appeared in at least two donors. Profiling relied on immunoSEQ multiplex PCR, and the TCRdb table lists in-frame clones only, not all of them. Clone size and V and J calls were adopted from that table, with D and trimming inferred from the DNA. The sample records 100,000 to 150,000 clones, around 78% being singletons. The CDR3 runs to 15 residues. V shed 4 bases and J shed 3 bases, with 13 bases lying between them. The germline gives CDR1 SGDLS, CDR2 YYNGEE. Findings and limits, study-wide: Reportedly, fewer N-insertions than the approximately 680-donor mean appeared in an Asian-associated ancestry cluster in a later analysis. A few of the chains that were CMV-associated were confirmed in vitro to be specific for CMV antigens.

The genes are TRBV9 and TRBJ1-4; possibly TRBD1 for D (6 bases). The clonotype comes from a young man in good health and CMV-seropositive. Sequencing was done on a sample of PBMCs. CDR3 DNA: TGTGCCAGCAGCATTACAGGGAAACCTAATGAAAAACTGTTTTTT. Protein: CASSITGKPNEKLFF.